This TCR beta chain is from a study of T-cell reconstitution after alpha-beta-depleted transplantation in children. Construction of the TCRbeta library involved unique molecular identifiers. TCRdb itself ran the PCR reads through MiXCR, one entry per CDR3 protein. Counted here are 450,000 to 500,000 distinct CDR3 sequences, approximately 12% occurring once; the ten biggest clones make up about 5%. This clonotype appeared a single time. The CDR3 totals 18 residues. From germline, CDR1 is SGDLS and CDR2 YYNGEE. J lost 2 bases, V lost 0 bases, and 11 bases had no gene match. The source is a human donor who donated a stem cell graft to a child with combined immunodeficiency. The specimen was PBMCs from the stem cell graft donor, collected from the stem cell graft. V usage is TRBV9 and J usage is TRBJ2-5, with 9 bases that match TRBD1. CDR3 DNA: TGTGCCAGCAGCGTAGGAGGAAAGGGAGGACAGGGGCAAGAGACCCAGTACTTC. Amino acid sequence: CASSVGGKGGQGQETQYF. Drawing the rest from reference TRBV9 and TRBJ2-5, the complete variable domain is DSGVTQTPKHLITATGQRVTLRCSPRSGDLSVYWYQQSLDQGLQFLIQYYNGEERAKGNILERFSAQQFPDLHSELNLSSLELGDSALYFCASSVGGKGGQGQETQYFGPGTRLLVL.